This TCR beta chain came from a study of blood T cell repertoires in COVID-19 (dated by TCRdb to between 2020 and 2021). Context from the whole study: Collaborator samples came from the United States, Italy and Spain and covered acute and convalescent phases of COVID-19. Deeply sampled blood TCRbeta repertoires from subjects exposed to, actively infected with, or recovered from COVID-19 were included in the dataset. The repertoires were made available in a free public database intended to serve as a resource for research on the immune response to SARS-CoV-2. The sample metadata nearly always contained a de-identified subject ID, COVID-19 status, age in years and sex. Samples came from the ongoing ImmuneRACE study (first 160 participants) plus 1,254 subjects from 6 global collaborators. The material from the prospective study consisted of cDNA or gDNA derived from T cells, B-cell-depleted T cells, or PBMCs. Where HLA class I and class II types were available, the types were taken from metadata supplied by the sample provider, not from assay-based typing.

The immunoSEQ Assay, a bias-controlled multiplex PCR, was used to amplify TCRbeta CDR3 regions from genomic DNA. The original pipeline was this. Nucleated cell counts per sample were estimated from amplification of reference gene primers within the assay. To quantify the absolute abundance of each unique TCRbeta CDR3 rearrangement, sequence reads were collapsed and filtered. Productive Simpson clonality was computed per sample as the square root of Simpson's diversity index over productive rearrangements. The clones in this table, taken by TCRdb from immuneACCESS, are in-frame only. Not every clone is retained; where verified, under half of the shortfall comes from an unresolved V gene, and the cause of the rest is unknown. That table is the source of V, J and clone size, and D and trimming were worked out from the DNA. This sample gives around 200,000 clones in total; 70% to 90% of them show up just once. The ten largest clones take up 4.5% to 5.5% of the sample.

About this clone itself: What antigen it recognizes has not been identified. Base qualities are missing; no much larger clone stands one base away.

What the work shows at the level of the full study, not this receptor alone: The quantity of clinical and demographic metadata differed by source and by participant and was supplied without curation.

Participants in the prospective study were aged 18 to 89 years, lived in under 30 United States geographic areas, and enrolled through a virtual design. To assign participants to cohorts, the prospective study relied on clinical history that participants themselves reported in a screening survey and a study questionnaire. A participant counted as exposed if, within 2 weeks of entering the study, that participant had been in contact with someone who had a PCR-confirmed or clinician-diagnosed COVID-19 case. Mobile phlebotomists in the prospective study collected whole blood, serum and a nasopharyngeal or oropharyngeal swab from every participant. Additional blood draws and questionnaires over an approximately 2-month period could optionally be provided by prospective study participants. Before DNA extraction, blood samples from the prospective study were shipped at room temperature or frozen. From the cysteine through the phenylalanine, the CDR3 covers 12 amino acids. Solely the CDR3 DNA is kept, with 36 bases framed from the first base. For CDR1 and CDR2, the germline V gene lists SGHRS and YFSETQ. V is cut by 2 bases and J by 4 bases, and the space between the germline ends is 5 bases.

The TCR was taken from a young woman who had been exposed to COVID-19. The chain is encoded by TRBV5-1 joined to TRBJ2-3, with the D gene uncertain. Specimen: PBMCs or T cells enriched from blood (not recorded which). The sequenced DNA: TGCGCCAGCAGCTTTCCTTCAGATACGCAGTATTTT. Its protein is CASSFPSDTQYF.